This T cell receptor beta chain was sequenced for a study of molecular identifiers for immune sequencing clone quantification. Germline values: CDR1 MNHEY, CDR2 SVGAGI. CDR3 length: 16 residues. V shed 8 bases and J 0 bases; nucleotides not matched to a gene: 11. This clonotype was observed at least ten times. Previously published methods and listed TCR primers were used for the bulk TCR libraries. TCRdb re-called the PCR reads with MiXCR, one entry per CDR3 protein. Of 85,000 to 90,000 distinct CDR3 sequences in the sample, 20% to 30% were seen once. The chain links TRBV6-5 to TRBJ2-3; 7 nucleotides agree with TRBD2. This receptor was taken from a human donor in good health. Some libraries in this study had Jurkat cell RNA spiked in. Sequenced input: naive CD8+ T cells from blood, with Jurkat cell RNA spiked in. Subset indicated: FACS-sorted CD8+CD4-CCR7+CD45RA+ naive T cells. The DNA of the CDR3 is TGTGCCAGCTCCCTATCGAGCGGGGCTAGCACAGATACGCAGTATTTT. This gives the protein CASSLSSGASTDTQYF.